This T cell receptor (beta chain) came from a study of tumor and adjacent non-tumor tissue in lung cancer. The template was RNA from unsorted bulk tissue. Distant lung tissue was collected more than 3 cm away from the tumor edge. The V gene end was trimmed by 3 bases and the J gene end by 3 bases; junction bases not matched to a gene: 20. CDR3 length: 19 residues. Germline V gene data show CDR1 as DFQATT and CDR2 as SNEGSKA (reference sequence). This clonotype occurred once. The library came from three nested PCR rounds adapted from ARM-PCR protocols. MiXCR was run by TCRdb on the multiplex PCR reads, yielding one entry per CDR3 protein. Counted here are about 80,000 distinct CDR3 sequences, about four fifths occurring once; the ten biggest clones make up about half.

The rearrangement joins TRBV20-1 to TRBJ2-5; 9 positions agree with TRBD2. The receptor's source is a man aged 60 to 75 with non-small cell lung cancer. The specimen was distant non-tumor lung tissue. The CDR3 sequence is CSARRGKGVAGAPEETQYF. DNA for the CDR3: TGCAGTGCTAGGCGGGGGAAGGGGGTAGCGGGAGCTCCCGAAGAGACCCAGTACTTC.